This entry features one T cell receptor beta chain sequence. The antigen it binds to is not known. No much larger clone exists at a distance of one base, and base qualities are not known. Spanning cysteine to phenylalanine, the CDR3 consists of 16 amino acids. Just the 48-base CDR3 DNA is kept, in frame starting at base 1. V trim: 6 bases; J trim: 5 bases; unmatched bases: 15. CDR1 and CDR2, looked up from the germline V gene, are MDHEN and SYDVKM. This entry is derived from a study of cytomegalovirus exposure and HLA in healthy donors (dated by TCRdb to between 2016 and 2019). Background for the entire study: According to an earlier analysis of a few hundred of the donors, about 179 million T cells yielded some 110 million unique TCR beta sequences and 250 to 350 Gb of sequence data. Roughly 310 gigabases of sequencing data and tens of millions of unique TCR sequences were included in an early release covering about 700 HLA-typed donors. The genetic ancestry cluster associated with self-reported Caucasian donors included roughly four fifths of the roughly 410 genotyped donors. The study was designed to test whether signatures of past pathogen exposure could be identified by cataloging public T cell receptors. The study profiled the T cell repertoires of under 850 subjects by immunosequencing and related them to cytomegalovirus serostatus. A separate validation cohort of 100 to 150 different subjects was used in addition to the 666-subject first cohort. High-throughput TCR immunosequencing, statistical association of individual TCRs with disease status, and machine learning were combined to predict cytomegalovirus infection status. A later analysis re-examined previously published TCR beta repertoires from around 670 donors and added high-resolution HLA genotyping to investigate patterns of TCR occurrence. In the later analysis, no new phenotypic data were used to find candidate immune exposures; instead, reliance was placed on TCR beta sequences and their occurrence across donors. An earlier analysis of approximately 580 of the donors used high-throughput TCR beta sequencing to judge whether each TCR beta V gene segment behaved as functional or pseudogenic. Donor age, sex, ethnicity and CMV serostatus were collected together with the repertoire data. A later genetic analysis took genome-wide SNP genotypes for about three fifths of the roughly 670 donors and used that subset as a discovery cohort. Every discovery cohort repertoire had been produced on one sequencing platform. Both class I and class II loci were covered by HLA typing, at four-digit resolution. Typing coverage varied by locus: roughly 620-640 donors for A, B, C, DRB1 and DQB1; more than 500 for DQA1; around 610 for DPA1; approximately 450 for DPB1. Five DR-DQ haplotypes were treated as single units for association and clustering because of strong linkage in the cohort. Among about 400 genotyped donors of the cohort, an average of approximately 240,000 unique TCR beta nucleotide sequences was sequenced per donor, of which about 19% were non-productive. On the study overall, not on this receptor specifically: In a later genetic analysis, a missense DCLRE1C variant was associated with V-gene and J-gene trimming of TCR beta chains, and the association was replicated in an independent cohort. Only TCR beta chains were sequenced in this cohort, and the absence of alpha or paired-chain data limited detectable features. A further reported finding was that TCR beta sequences accurately predicted the HLA-A and HLA-B alleles for most subjects in the first cohort. A later genetic analysis reported fewer N-insertions in productive TCRs among donors in an Asian-associated ancestry cluster than the approximately 700-donor mean. Some IMGT-functional V segments, including TRBV6-2 and TRBV6-3, could not be told apart with the 87-base-pair reads, so those segments were excluded. Linkage disequilibrium might explain the correlated functional status among segregating V segments, but an unknown experimental factor could not be excluded. According to a later analysis, TCR association rates differed among HLA loci, with DRB1 alleles showing the most associated TCRs and HLA-C alleles showing the fewest. Because counts were too low, roughly 18 rarely observed V segments, including chromosome 9 orphons, were left out of the earlier analysis of a few hundred of the donors. A later analysis reported that several top co-occurrence clusters appeared linked to parvovirus B19, influenza, CMV and Epstein-Barr virus. An earlier analysis of approximately 600 of the donors showed that most TCR beta V segments appeared in productive rearrangements either about 90% or about 30% of the time, which broadly matched IMGT annotations. Immune exposure information for the cohort was limited to CMV serostatus. In a later analysis, most CMV-associated TCR beta chains were found to appear HLA-restricted, with HLA associations seemingly driven largely by CMV exposure. The classifier was reported to diagnose cytomegalovirus status with high specificity and sensitivity in both the original and validation cohorts. Because HLA typing was missing for some donors at each locus, association tests included only the typed subset. The study listed 164 TCR beta chains as associated with cytomegalovirus. In vitro tests confirmed that a few of the cytomegalovirus-associated TCR beta chains recognize cytomegalovirus antigens. In a later analysis, HLA-associated TCR beta chains were found to be more clonally expanded and to have lower generation probabilities than equally common non-associated chains. Presence/absence analyses assumed roughly uniform sequencing depth across donors, an assumption that may not hold. A group of highly shared sequence variants was considered likely to be a technical artifact of the sequencing pipeline. Strong co-occurrence of HLA alleles, especially DR and DQ, made assigning TCR associations to individual alleles difficult. The authors suggested that the approach could potentially be generalized to other disease states and immunological phenotypes. Most TCR sequences were observed very rarely across donors, whereas some public TCRs were present in many individuals. In a later analysis, around 17,000 TCR beta sequences were associated with specific HLA alleles at a false discovery rate of 0.05.

The cohort was made up of 500 to 800 healthy bone marrow donors. Cohort members were all nominally healthy when sampled, although unrecorded immune exposures were likely present. The donor tested CMV seropositive and was one of the 289 seropositive cohort members. A peripheral blood sample was provided by each donor, and peripheral blood mononuclear cells were used for TCR beta sequencing. Genomic DNA was extracted from the blood cell samples with the Qiagen DNeasy Blood Extraction Kit. The library was produced with the immunoSEQ multiplex PCR assay. For the multiplex PCR, a mixture combining 60 forward primers for TCR Vbeta segments and 13 reverse primers for TCR Jbeta segments was used. The CDR3 region of rearranged TCR beta genes was amplified from genomic DNA with a multiplex PCR assay. The amplified TCR beta libraries were sequenced on the Illumina HiSeq System as 87-base-pair reads. From the authors' description of their analysis: A later analysis tallied about 77 million unique TCR beta chains across the 666 repertoires, and approximately 11 million of those chains were shared by two or more donors. Raw reads were error-corrected and collapsed into unique sequences by a nearest-neighbor algorithm in which closely related sequences were merged to remove PCR and sequencing errors. CDR3 sequences were aligned to IMGT reference sequences to assign V, D and J gene segments. For a sequence to be retained, a match of at least six nucleotides was required to both a V gene segment and a J gene segment. A rearrangement counted as productive if the CDR3 had no stop codons and remained in frame with V and J, and every other rearrangement counted as non-productive. Following IMGT convention, CDR3 was defined as the stretch from the second conserved V-encoded cysteine to the conserved J-encoded phenylalanine. Sequences without an unambiguous match to a single V gene segment were excluded from the earlier analysis of almost 600 of the donors. An earlier analysis of around 600 of the donors classified V segments as functional when productive rearrangements were above 56.7% and as segregating when the standard deviation between donors was above 5%. A statistical classification framework was built for diagnosing cytomegalovirus status from the catalog of TCR beta chain sequences. V and J gene assignment, in a later analysis, came from comparing TCR nucleotide sequences with IMGT/GENE-DB human TR gene sequences. Using the TCRdist pipeline, a later analysis assigned CDR3 sequences along with most-parsimonious VDJ recombination scenarios. In a later analysis, each TCR beta chain was defined by its CDR3 amino acid sequence together with its V-gene family, and reads lacking a unique V-gene family were excluded. A later analysis removed several hundred highly shared, low-generation-probability nucleotide sequences to deal with suspected cross-contamination and a sequencing artifact. For each public chain, a later analysis derived a clonal expansion index from normalized ranks of inferred template counts within each repertoire. A later analysis computed generation probabilities with a VDJ recombination model fitted to out-of-frame rearrangements, and checked the results against IGoR. Hypergeometric tests were used in a later analysis to score TCR-TCR, TCR-HLA and TCR-CMV co-occurrence, with a repertoire-size bias correction applied to the TCR pairs. A later analysis estimated false discovery rates by permuting HLA or CMV assignments 20 times. In a later analysis, co-occurring TCRs were grouped using DBSCAN, with TCRdist sequence similarity added in when clustering inside HLA-allele-positive subsets. Repertoires with fewer than 30,000 or more than 120,000 public chains, plus five repertoires with anomalous nucleotide sharing, were excluded from co-occurrence clustering. TCRdb carries this immuneACCESS record with in-frame sequences only. Its versions omit some clonotypes, under half of them owing to an unresolved V gene in the studies checked, with the rest unexplained. The V and J calls and the clone size are those of that table, but D and trimming were determined from the DNA. This sample has around 81,000 clones in its table, and over 55% of those were observed once. 4.5% to 6% of the sample comes from the top ten.

The rearranged segments are TRBV28 and TRBJ2-5, and 7 junction bases match TRBD1. Sample: PBMCs. The receptor was derived from a man younger than 45 in good health and CMV-seropositive. CDR3 sequence: CASSWSWGQPRETQYF. The nucleotide sequence is given as TGTGCCAGCAGCTGGTCATGGGGACAGCCCCGGGAGACCCAGTACTTC.